This record covers a single T cell receptor (beta chain). These data come from a study of T cell changes during pregnancy in multiple sclerosis. The assay was immunoSEQ multiplex PCR, and TCRdb's table has in-frame clones only and misses some. The sample holds approximately 22,000 clones; around nine tenths are singletons and the top ten take around 0.7%. Trimming removed 0 bases from V and 2 bases from J, with 9 bases in between. The CDR3 totals 15 residues. Germline CDR1 is SGHNT and CDR2 is YYREEE (reference sequence). This TCR derives from a female donor in good health, enrolled as a control in a pregnancy study. The source was CD4+ T cells from peripheral blood mononuclear cells, collected in the first trimester of pregnancy. The genes are TRBV5-4 and TRBJ1-3; D gene uncertain. CDR3 DNA sequence: TGTGCCAGCAGCTTGGACAGTATCACTGGAAACACCATATATTTT. This gives the protein CASSLDSITGNTIYF.